Listed here are 11 T cell receptor beta chains from one sample, sequenced in a study of cytomegalovirus exposure and HLA in healthy donors. The PCR had 60 Vbeta and 13 Jbeta primers. Clones were read by immunoSEQ multiplex PCR, and TCRdb kept only the in-frame ones, dropping some. Counted here are 90,000 to 130,000 clones, roughly 66% occurring once; the ten biggest clones make up roughly 2%. The sample comprised PBMCs. These receptors all stem from a woman aged 25 to 39 in good health and CMV-seronegative.

V is TRBV7-2 and J is TRBJ2-3, with 8 bases identical to TRBD1. Germline values: CDR1 SGHTA, CDR2 FQGNSA. Germline trimming cut 3 bases from V and 4 bases from J; bases unmatched to any gene: 6. This CDR3 has 15 amino acids. For the CDR3, the DNA is TGTGCCAGCAGCTTCTTGGCAGGGGGCGCAGATACGCAGTATTTT. Its translation is CASSFLAGGADTQYF.

The J gene is TRBJ1-2, the V gene TRBV30, with a weak D call TRBD1 (5 bases). This CDR3 region has 15 residues. Germline values: CDR1 GTSNPN, CDR2 SVGIG (reference sequence). Between the trimmed V and J ends, which lost 1 base and 4 bases, there was a span of 16 bases. The CDR3 nucleotides read TGTGCCTGGAGTGCCGGGACTTATATGGGCTATGGCTACACCTTC. Translated: CAWSAGTYMGYGYTF.

This chain links TRBV6-5 with TRBJ1-4, with D tentatively TRBD1 (6 bases). With 0 bases removed from V and 5 bases from J, the gap between germline ends came to 10 bases. The CDR3 extends over 15 amino acids. Germline V gene sequence: CDR1 MNHEY, CDR2 SVGAGI. This chain's CDR3 is CASSYSKQGNEKLFF. In nucleotides, the CDR3 is TGTGCCAGCAGTTACTCGAAGCAGGGGAATGAAAAACTGTTTTTT.

The table lists this clone with a few counts. The chain combines TRBV5-6 with TRBJ2-5, with D possibly matching TRBD1 (6 bases). V was trimmed by 1 base and J by 3 bases, leaving 10 bases between them. The length of the CDR3 is 14 residues. Per the germline V gene, CDR1 is SGHDT and CDR2 is YYEEEE. The CDR3 protein is CASSLRAGEETQYF. CDR3 DNA sequence: TGTGCCAGCAGCTTGCGGGCAGGGGAAGAGACCCAGTACTTC.

The chain uses TRBV30 and TRBJ1-3; D is ambiguous. CDR3 length: 14 residues. The germline gives CDR1 GTSNPN, CDR2 SVGIG (reference sequence). Trimming cost V 0 bases and J 0 bases, with 6 bases left between them. The CDR3 sequence is CAWSVGDSGNTIYF. The CDR3 DNA follows: TGTGCCTGGAGTGTGGGAGACTCTGGAAACACCATATATTTT.

This clone is a singleton in its sample. V gene TRBV27 combines with J gene TRBJ2-2; D is unresolved. This CDR3 has 12 residues. Looked up from germline, CDR1 is MNHEY and CDR2 is SMNVEV (reference sequence). Deletions cut 6 bases from V and 4 bases from J, with 6 bases between. In nucleotides, the CDR3 is TGTGCCAGCAGGGCTTTCACCGGGGAGCTGTTTTTT. It codes for CASRAFTGELFF.

This clone showed up just once. The rearrangement uses TRBV27 and TRBJ1-5; 8 bases are a match to TRBD1. CDR3 size: 16 residues. V was pared by 2 bases and J by 6 bases, with 9 bases of the junction left unmatched. Germline V CDR1 and CDR2: MNHEY, SMNVEV (reference sequence). CDR3 DNA: TGTGCCAGCAGTTTAACACCAGGGGGCGCGGGTCAGCCCCAGCATTTT. This gives the protein CASSLTPGGAGQPQHF.

The CDR3 loop reads CASSVDRGPPFREQYF. The CDR3 DNA follows: TGTGCCAGCAGCGTAGACAGGGGGCCTCCTTTTCGTGAGCAGTACTTC. The chain recombines TRBV9 with TRBJ2-7; 9 bases are a match to TRBD1. J lost 7 bases, V lost 0 bases, and 11 bases had no gene match. The CDR3 extends over 16 amino acids. Per the germline V gene, CDR1 is SGDLS and CDR2 is YYNGEE.

This clone was picked up a small number of times. The chain recombines TRBV7-9 with TRBJ1-1; D remains unclear. The CDR3 runs 16 residues. Germline CDR1 and CDR2: SEHNR and FQNEAQ (reference sequence). V was clipped by 1 base and J by 0 bases, with 12 bases between them. The CDR3 region has the DNA TGTGCCAGCAGCTTAGTTGGCGGATTCATGAACACTGAAGCTTTCTTT. Its translation: CASSLVGGFMNTEAFF.

This chain connects TRBV6-4 to TRBJ2-7, with 15 bases aligning to TRBD2. The CDR3 runs to 17 residues. V shed 7 bases and J 1 base; nucleotides not matched to a gene: 8. CDR1 is MRHNA, CDR2 SNTAGT, per germline. The CDR3 is CASNPGLAGGFSYEQYF. The DNA for the CDR3 is TGTGCCAGCAACCCGGGACTAGCGGGAGGCTTTTCCTACGAGCAGTACTTC.

CDR3 sequence reads: CASTPGGGQGGTEAFF. The CDR3 region has the DNA TGTGCCAGTACCCCGGGAGGGGGACAGGGAGGGACTGAAGCTTTCTTT. The rearrangement joins TRBV19 to TRBJ1-1, with TRBD1 matching over 9 bases. Germline CDR1 reads LNHDA; CDR2 reads SQIVND (reference sequence). V dropped 7 bases and J dropped 5; count of bases not matched to a gene: 14. The CDR3 contains 16 residues.